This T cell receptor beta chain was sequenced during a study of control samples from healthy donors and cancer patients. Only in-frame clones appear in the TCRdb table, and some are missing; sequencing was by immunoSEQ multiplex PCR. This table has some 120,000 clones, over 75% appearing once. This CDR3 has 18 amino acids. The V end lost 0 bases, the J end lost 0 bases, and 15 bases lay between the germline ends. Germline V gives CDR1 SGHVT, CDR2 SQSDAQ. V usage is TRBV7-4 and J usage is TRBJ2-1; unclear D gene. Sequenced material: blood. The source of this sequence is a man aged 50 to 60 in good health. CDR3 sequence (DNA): TGTGCCAGCAGCTTAGCGCCCCACTCGCGGAGCTCCTACAATGAGCAGTTCTTC. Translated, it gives CASSLAPHSRSSYNEQFF.